These 16 T cell receptor beta chains originate from one sample sequenced in a study of CD8 T cells in Susac syndrome. The RNA input was about 0.45 to 1 ug, and it was reverse transcribed with random hexamers. Each CDR3 protein is one row after TCRdb ran MiXCR on the immunoSEQ multiplex PCR reads. The repertoire includes about 180,000 distinct CDR3 sequences, about 95% of them detected once, and around 0.16% sits in the top ten. The sequenced sample consisted of CD8+ T cells from PBMCs. The origin of the receptors is a human donor with multiple sclerosis.

The chain recombines TRBV7-8 with TRBJ2-1; D might be TRBD2 (7 bases). CDR1 is SGHVS, CDR2 FQNEAQ, per germline. The CDR3 totals 14 residues. Trimming pared 10 bases from V and 9 bases from J, leaving 22 bases between. Written as DNA, the CDR3 is TGTGCCACCGACTCCGAGGGGGGGTGGAGTGAGCAGTTCTTC. Residues: CATDSEGGWSEQFF.

V usage is TRBV2 and J usage is TRBJ2-1; weak D call: TRBD1 (5 bases). Trimming cost V 6 bases and J 4 bases, with 19 bases left between them. The length of the CDR3 is 16 residues. The germline CDR1 and CDR2 sequences are SNHLY and FYNNEI. The CDR3: CASSPTYRLTYNEQFF. CDR3 DNA sequence: TGTGCCAGCAGCCCGACATACAGGCTCACATACAATGAGCAGTTCTTC.

The rearrangement joins TRBV9 to TRBJ1-1, with a tentative D call TRBD1 (5 bases). V lost 3 bases, J lost 5 bases, and 14 bases lay in between. Germline V lookup: CDR1 SGDLS, CDR2 YYNGEE. The CDR3 runs 14 residues. CDR3 residues: CASSAGVQGTEAFF. The CDR3 nucleotides read TGTGCCAGCAGCGCTGGTGTCCAGGGAACTGAAGCTTTCTTT.

The CDR3 protein is CASSLEVGEAFF. CDR3 DNA sequence: TGTGCCAGCAGCTTGGAGGTGGGTGAAGCTTTCTTT. The chain recombines TRBV5-6 with TRBJ1-1; no reliable D call. Germline CDR1 reads SGHDT; CDR2 reads YYEEEE. The V gene lost 0 bases and the J gene lost 7 bases, with 7 bases spanning the gap. The CDR3 is made up of 12 amino acids. The entire variable domain, with the rest obtained from reference TRBV5-6 and TRBJ1-1, is as follows: DAGVTQSPTHLIKTRGQQVTLRCSPKSGHDTVSWYQQALGQGPQFIFQYYEEEERQRGNFPDRFSGHQFPNYSSELNVNALLLGDSALYLCASSLEVGEAFFGQGTRLTVV.

The chain has TRBV18 and TRBJ2-3; the D call may be TRBD1 or TRBD2 (5 bases each). Germline V gives CDR1 KGHSH, CDR2 LQKENI. The CDR3 has 14 residues. The V and J ends lost 8 bases and 7 bases respectively, with 19 bases between them. CDR3 DNA sequence: TGTGCCAGCGAGGGGCCTGAAGGGATGAATACGCAGTATTTT. Translated: CASEGPEGMNTQYF.

The genes are TRBV15 and TRBJ1-2; TRBD1 matches 9 bases. The CDR3 totals 14 residues. Germline CDR1 LNHNV, CDR2 YYDKDF (reference sequence). The V and J ends lost 8 bases and 8 bases, in that order; junction bases with no gene match: 12. This chain's CDR3 is CATPKDRGSSGYTF. CDR3 DNA sequence: TGTGCCACCCCGAAGGACAGGGGTTCTAGCGGCTACACCTTC.

This rearrangement joins TRBV4-1 to TRBJ2-3; D uncertain. The length of the CDR3 is 15 residues. Trimming shortened V by 0 bases and J by 0 bases, and 7 bases separated the two germline ends. The germline V gene encodes CDR1 MGHRA and CDR2 YSYEKL. CDR3 amino acids: CASSQERRSTDTQYF. DNA of the CDR3: TGCGCCAGCAGCCAAGAACGGCGTAGCACAGATACGCAGTATTTT.

The chain carries TRBV19 and TRBJ2-7, with D maybe TRBD2 (5 bases). The germline gives CDR1 LNHDA, CDR2 SQIVND (reference sequence). V was shortened by 4 bases and J by 6 bases, with 10 bases between the two germline ends. CDR3 length: 12 amino acids. The CDR3 DNA is TGTGCCAGTAGTAAGGTCGGGGTCGAGCAGTACTTC. Translating gives CASSKVGVEQYF.

This rearrangement joins TRBV29-1 to TRBJ2-1, with 8 bases that match TRBD2. Germline trimming cut 5 bases from V and 0 bases from J; bases unmatched to any gene: 6. The CDR3 consists of 15 residues. CDR1 is SQVTM, CDR2 ANQGSEA, per germline. The CDR3 region is CSVRTSSSSYNEQFF. CDR3 DNA sequence: TGCAGCGTTAGGACTAGCTCAAGCTCCTACAATGAGCAGTTCTTC.

V usage is TRBV20-1 and J usage is TRBJ2-7; D might be TRBD1 or TRBD2, each matching 5 bases. The CDR3 totals 14 residues. Trimming took 2 bases from V and 3 from J, leaving 14 bases between them. CDR1 is DFQATT, CDR2 SNEGSKA, per germline (reference sequence). CDR3 sequence reads: CSARNPRDDYEQYF. The CDR3 DNA is TGCAGTGCTAGAAATCCCAGGGACGACTACGAGCAGTACTTC.

The chain combines TRBV25-1 with TRBJ2-5; D is possibly TRBD2 (5 bases). From germline, CDR1 is MGHDK and CDR2 SYGVNS. Trimming left V 4 bases short and J 2 bases short, with 11 bases between. The CDR3 has 14 residues. This CDR3 is CASSVSRRQETQYF. The CDR3 bases are TGTGCCAGCAGTGTGTCCCGGAGGCAAGAGACCCAGTACTTC. Full variable domain (remainder filled in from reference TRBV25-1 and TRBJ2-5): EADIYQTPRYLVIGTGKKITLECSQTMGHDKMYWYQQDPGMELHLIHYSYGVNSTEKGDLSSESTVSRIRTEHFPLTLESARPSHTSQYLCASSVSRRQETQYFGPGTRLLVL.

This chain links TRBV14 with TRBJ2-2, with D possibly TRBD2 on 5 matching bases. V was trimmed by 4 bases and J by 2 bases, leaving 8 bases between them. Germline lookup yields CDR1 SGHDN and CDR2 FVKESK. This CDR3 is 14 amino acids long. CDR3 region: CASSRRLNTGELFF. The CDR3 DNA reads TGTGCCAGCAGCCGGAGACTAAACACCGGGGAGCTGTTTTTT.

This clonotype was picked up one time. The J gene is TRBJ2-1, the V gene TRBV15; 13 bases align to TRBD2. This CDR3 contains 19 residues. CDR1 and CDR2 (germline): LNHNV, YYDKDF (reference sequence). V lost 1 base and J lost 4; bases outside the gene matches: 10. Written as DNA, the CDR3 is TGTGCCACCAGCAGAGCCCATACTAGCGGGAGGGCGAGGTACAATGAGCAGTTCTTC. The encoded protein is CATSRAHTSGRARYNEQFF.

The V call is TRBV28, the J call TRBJ2-1; 8 bases map to TRBD2. V lost 1 base, J lost 7 bases, and 9 bases stayed unmatched. The CDR3 is made up of 16 amino acids. Per germline, CDR1 MDHEN and CDR2 SYDVKM. The CDR3 coding sequence is TGTGCCAGCAGTTTATTAAGGACTAGCTTCTGGAATGAGCAGTTCTTC. It encodes CASSLLRTSFWNEQFF.

This chain uses TRBV9 with TRBJ1-1; no clear D gene. Trimming removed 4 bases at V and 11 bases at J, with 6 bases between. From germline, CDR1 is SGDLS and CDR2 YYNGEE. The CDR3 is made up of 9 amino acids. The CDR3 sequence is CASSPLAFF. For the CDR3, the DNA is TGTGCCAGCAGCCCCCTGGCTTTCTTT.

The chain links TRBV19 to TRBJ1-1; D not certain. Trimming left V 5 bases short and J 1 base short, with 11 bases between. In germline, CDR1 is LNHDA, CDR2 SQIVND (reference sequence). The length of the CDR3 is 14 residues. The CDR3 is CASSAANTNTEAFF. CDR3 coding DNA: TGTGCCAGTAGTGCGGCCAACACGAACACTGAAGCTTTCTTT.